The 7 T cell receptor beta chains below come from one sample, sequenced in a study of cytomegalovirus exposure and HLA in healthy donors. The PCR had 60 Vbeta and 13 Jbeta primers. Libraries were prepared by immunoSEQ multiplex PCR; TCRdb keeps only in-frame clonotypes and omits some of them. This table has about 84,000 clones, 75% to 90% appearing once. The specimen was PBMCs. These receptors were obtained from a man between 18 and 29 years old in good health and CMV-seronegative.

This clone was detected only once. The gene calls are TRBV5-1 and TRBJ2-7; D is perhaps TRBD1 (5 bases). This CDR3 comprises 14 residues. The ends were cut back, 1 base at V and 1 base at J, with 9 bases in the middle. The germline V gene has CDR1 SGHRS and CDR2 YFSETQ. The CDR3 DNA reads as TGCGCCAGCAGCTTGACAGGTAAATCCTACGAGCAGTACTTC. It is translated as CASSLTGKSYEQYF.

The genes are TRBV11-2 and TRBJ2-3; the D gene is possibly TRBD2 (5 bases). Germline V gene data show CDR1 as SGHAT and CDR2 as FQNNGV. The germline V and J ends were trimmed by 4 bases and 1 base, with 6 bases remaining between them. The CDR3 consists of 13 residues. CDR3 sequence (DNA): TGTGCCAGCAGCTCACTAGGCACAGATACGCAGTATTTT. As protein: CASSSLGTDTQYF.

V is TRBV7-2 and J is TRBJ2-2, with 7 bases lining up with TRBD1. CDR3 size: 14 residues. V lost 7 bases to trimming and J lost 4 bases; unmatched junction nucleotides: 6. Germline V gene sequence: CDR1 SGHTA, CDR2 FQGNSA. The chain's CDR3 is CASTLPGGTGELFF. The CDR3 region has the DNA TGTGCCAGCACCCTGCCAGGGGGCACCGGGGAGCTGTTTTTT.

This chain connects TRBV5-6 to TRBJ2-4; no clear D gene. V was clipped by 2 bases and J by 1 base, with 13 bases between them. The V gene's germline CDR1 is SGHDT and CDR2 YYEEEE. The CDR3 is 16 amino acids. In nucleotides, the CDR3 is TGTGCCAGCAGCTTCAGGCAGAGAGACGCCAAAAACATTCAGTACTTC. This gives the protein CASSFRQRDAKNIQYF.

This chain links TRBV7-9 with TRBJ2-7; D is perhaps TRBD1 (6 bases). CDR3 length: 14 residues. Germline V gene data show CDR1 as SEHNR and CDR2 as FQNEAQ (reference sequence). Trimming removed 5 bases at V and 3 bases at J, with 14 bases between. This CDR3 is CASSPQGKYYEQYF. DNA of the CDR3: TGTGCCAGCAGCCCCCAGGGGAAGTACTACGAGCAGTACTTC.

The rearrangement joins TRBV27 to TRBJ2-1, with 13 bases lining up with TRBD2. Unmatched junction bases numbered 6, after V lost 4 bases and J lost 15 bases. Germline values: CDR1 MNHEY, CDR2 SMNVEV (reference sequence). The CDR3 is 13 amino acids. The CDR3 DNA reads TGTGCCAGCAGTTCACTAGCGGGAGGGCGGTTGTTCTTC. Protein product: CASSSLAGGRLFF.

This chain joins TRBV4-3 and TRBJ2-6; D is possibly TRBD1 (5 bases). Germline values: CDR1 LGHNA, CDR2 YSLEER. This CDR3 spans 15 amino acids. Trimming pared 4 bases from V and 4 bases from J, leaving 11 bases between. The CDR3 nucleotides are TGCGCCAGCAGCCCGACAGATGACGGGGCCAACGTCCTGACTTTC. Protein product: CASSPTDDGANVLTF.